This paragraph covers one T cell receptor beta chain sequence. Its antigen specificity is not known. Per-nucleotide qualities are absent, and no much larger clonotype sits a single base away. The time point label on this specimen signifies: baseline before oral tofacitinib. Peripheral blood and lesional scalp punch biopsies were obtained from patients with alopecia areata. After PBMCs were isolated by density centrifugation and stained for CD3, CD4 and CD8, a FACSAria was used to sort CD4+ and CD8+ T cells. Receptor amplification or capture employed the immunoSEQ multiplex PCR assay. RNA was extracted from all samples and reverse transcribed into cDNA as template for TCR sequencing. First-strand cDNA was synthesized with SuperScript III using a 2:1 mix of oligo-dT and random hexamers. A synthetic immune receptor repertoire was used to measure amplification bias, and any remaining bias was corrected computationally. Per the source publication's procedure: Raw reads were preprocessed to remove errors, and CDR3 was defined by IMGT conventions from the conserved cysteine to phenylalanine. Clonality was computed by normalizing Shannon entropy by log2 of the number of productive unique TCRs and subtracting the result from 1. Scalp TCRbeta sequences were cross-referenced with sorted blood CD4 and CD8 repertoires so that the CD4 or CD8 identity of scalp clones could be inferred. Sourced from immuneACCESS, this table was stored by TCRdb with only in-frame sequences that have V and J called. A share of the clones is absent; for the studies checked, an unresolved V gene accounts for under half, and the remainder has no known explanation. Clone size and the V and J calls come from that table; the DNA yielded D and trimming. For this sample there are over 150,000 clones; 63% appear just once. The top ten hold 1.7% of the sample.

The germline V gene (reference sequence) gives CDR1 as GTSNPN and CDR2 as SVGIG. From the cysteine through the phenylalanine, the CDR3 covers 12 amino acids. The only DNA kept is the CDR3, 36 bases in frame from the first base. The V end loses 4 bases and the J end loses 2 bases, and a stretch of 7 bases separates them. This sample is drawn from a study of CD8+ T cells in alopecia areata (dated by TCRdb to about 2018). General notes on the study: Treated patients were enrolled in an open-label pilot trial of oral tofacitinib, 5 to 10 mg twice daily, for moderate-to-severe alopecia areata. Patients received tofacitinib for 6 to 18 months and were then followed off drug for 6 months to check for delayed response and recurrence. The study used high-throughput TCRbeta sequencing to examine T cell clonal expansion in alopecia areata, in both the C3H/HeJ mouse model and human patients. On the human side, TCRbeta sequencing was run on scalp tissue and on sorted CD4+ and CD8+ peripheral blood T cells from healthy controls and from alopecia areata patients with either patchy or totalis/universalis disease. Patients on tofacitinib were biopsied at baseline and after 4 and 24 weeks of treatment, and several of the patients also had a later scalp biopsy. Clonality in the scalp was compared among normal scalp (n=4), patchy alopecia areata scalp (n=8), and alopecia totalis/universalis scalp (n=8). RNA was obtained with the PAXgene miRNA kit for fixed scalp, the miRNeasy kit for PBMCs, and the RNeasy kit for mouse skin. TCRbeta CDR3 regions were amplified by immunoSEQ multiplex PCR with 35 Vbeta forward and 13 Jbeta reverse primers.

Overall study outcomes, separate from this receptor: Shared TCR sequences between patients were less evident than in mice, which may be partly attributable to HLA diversity in the patient population. Higher clonality and more expanded CD8+ clones were observed in lesional scalp than in normal scalp, particularly in alopecia totalis/universalis, a finding suggestive of antigenic drive. Resident alphabeta T cells in normal human skin are also sequenced, complicating scalp TCR repertoire analysis, unlike mouse skin dominated by gammadelta T cells.

This receptor chain uses TRBV30 and TRBJ2-3, with a tentative D gene TRBD1 over 6 matching bases. The sequence came from a human donor with alopecia areata. The material sequenced was CD4+ T cells sorted from blood, taken at week 0. The encoded CDR3 is CAWNRATDTQYF. The DNA reads as follows: TGTGCCTGGAACAGGGCCACAGATACGCAGTATTTT.